The text below deals with one TCR beta chain. The antigen is undetermined. Sequencing was performed with immunoSEQ multiplex PCR; in TCRdb, only in-frame clones are kept and a portion is missing. The sample has some 1.5 million clones; around 98% are singletons. Germline lookup yields CDR1 MDHEN and CDR2 SYDVKM. The length of the CDR3 is 12 residues. The V segment lost 5 bases and the J segment 6 bases; nucleotides outside the gene matches: 3. This record belongs to a study of shared clonotypes between healthy human individuals. Whole-study findings and limits: Naive CD4 clonotypes overlapped across a handful of donors at roughly 5.1%.

The chain combines TRBV28 with TRBJ1-1, with 7 bases lining up with TRBD1. The clonotype was recovered from a man aged 25 to 40 in good health. Sequenced material: naive CD4+ T cells sorted from blood. As to subset: CD45RA+ positively selected. The CDR3 sequence: CASSQGVAEAFF. The CDR3, as DNA: TGTGCCAGCAGTCAGGGGGTCGCTGAAGCTTTCTTT.